This note documents a single T cell receptor beta chain sequence. This specimen comes from a study of T-cell reconstitution after alpha-beta-depleted transplantation in children. The V gene's germline CDR1 is MGHRA and CDR2 YSYEKL. The CDR3 is made up of 15 amino acids. Unmatched junction bases numbered 8, after V lost 4 bases and J lost 7 bases. The TCRbeta library was prepared with unique molecular identifiers. MiXCR, applied by TCRdb to the PCR reads, yields one record per CDR3 protein. The repertoire holds 350,000 to 400,000 distinct CDR3 sequences, with roughly 21% as singletons. The clonotype originates from a human donor who donated a stem cell graft to a child with acute myeloid leukemia. The chain uses TRBV4-1 and TRBJ2-1; 9 nucleotides align to TRBD1. Source: PBMCs from the stem cell graft donor, taken from the stem cell graft. CDR3 DNA: TGCGCCAGCAGCCGAGGGACAGGGCTTGGGAATGAGCAGTTCTTC. It translates to CASSRGTGLGNEQFF.